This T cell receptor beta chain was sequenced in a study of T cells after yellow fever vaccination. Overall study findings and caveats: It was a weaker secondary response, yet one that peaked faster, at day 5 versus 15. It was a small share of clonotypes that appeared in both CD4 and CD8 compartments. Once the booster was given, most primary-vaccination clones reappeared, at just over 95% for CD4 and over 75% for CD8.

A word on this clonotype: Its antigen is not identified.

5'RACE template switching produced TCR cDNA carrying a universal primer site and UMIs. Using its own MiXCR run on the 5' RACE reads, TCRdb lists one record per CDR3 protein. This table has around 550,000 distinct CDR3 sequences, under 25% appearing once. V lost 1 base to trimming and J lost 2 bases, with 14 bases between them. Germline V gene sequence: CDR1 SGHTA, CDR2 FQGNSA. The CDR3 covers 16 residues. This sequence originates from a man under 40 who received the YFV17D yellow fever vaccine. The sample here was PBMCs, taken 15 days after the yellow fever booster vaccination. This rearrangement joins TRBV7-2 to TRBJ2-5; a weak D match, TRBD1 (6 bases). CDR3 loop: CASSLVLQGGQETQYF. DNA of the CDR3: TGTGCCAGCAGCTTAGTCCTACAGGGTGGGCAAGAGACCCAGTACTTC.